What follows are 6 T cell receptor beta chains derived from one specimen sequenced in a study of blood T cell repertoires in COVID-19. Sequencing was performed with immunoSEQ multiplex PCR; in TCRdb, only in-frame clones are kept and a portion is missing. The sample lists about 85,000 clones, 65% to 80% occurring once. The sequencing sample was made of peripheral blood. The receptors shown here come from a man between 65 and 85 years old with acute or convalescent COVID-19.

The chain uses TRBV29-1 and TRBJ1-3; D gene ambiguous. The V and J ends lost 6 bases and 0 bases respectively, with 9 bases between them. The CDR3 is 13 amino acids. Germline V CDR1 and CDR2: SQVTM, ANQGSEA. The CDR3 DNA follows: TGCAGCGTCGCCGGAGGCTCTGGAAACACCATATATTTT. Translated, it gives CSVAGGSGNTIYF.

The V gene is TRBV3-1 (or the pseudogene TRBV3-2), the J gene TRBJ2-7; 9 bases fit TRBD1. CDR1 is LGHDT, CDR2 YNNKEL, per germline (reference sequence). This CDR3 is built from 14 residues. The junction had 3 bases not matched to a gene; V was cut back by 5 bases and J by 1 base. The CDR3 nucleotides read TGTGCCAGCAGCTATGGACAGGGGTCCTACGAGCAGTACGTC. Translation: CASSYGQGSYEQYV.

DNA of the CDR3: TGTGCCAGCAGCCAAGTAGGGGGCTCAAACTATGGCTACACCTTC. Translating it yields CASSQVGGSNYGYTF. This chain uses TRBV4-2 with TRBJ1-2; 7 positions agree with TRBD1. Germline V gene lookup returns CDR1 LGHNA and CDR2 YNFKEQ. With V trimmed by 1 base and J by 2 bases, 4 bases remained unmatched. The CDR3 totals 15 residues.

The V call is TRBV2, the J call TRBJ2-3; 13 bases map to TRBD2. The CDR3 contains 15 residues. The V segment lost 4 bases and the J segment 6 bases; nucleotides outside the gene matches: 4. Germline V gene data show CDR1 as SNHLY and CDR2 as FYNNEI. The CDR3 loop reads CASSGLAGGPDTQYF. In nucleotides, the CDR3 is TGTGCCAGCAGTGGACTAGCGGGGGGACCTGATACGCAGTATTTT.

This sequence joins TRBV5-1 and TRBJ1-4, with 10 nucleotides matching TRBD1. Germline V lookup: CDR1 SGHRS, CDR2 YFSETQ. With 0 bases clipped from V and 6 bases from J, the junction kept 5 bases outside the gene matches. The CDR3 runs to 16 residues. CDR3 loop: CASSLGLTGGHEKLFF. The CDR3 nucleotides read TGCGCCAGCAGCTTGGGCCTGACAGGGGGCCATGAAAAACTGTTTTTT.

This chain uses TRBV5-5 with TRBJ1-4; D may be TRBD1 (6 bases). CDR1 and CDR2 (germline): SGHKS, YYEKEE (reference sequence). This CDR3 is built from 14 residues. Between the trimmed V and J ends, which lost 2 bases and 7 bases, there was a span of 12 bases. CDR3 in DNA: TGTGCCAGCAGCTTCACCCAGGGGTTTGAAAAACTGTTTTTT. As protein: CASSFTQGFEKLFF.